One sample yielded the 26 T cell receptor beta chains listed below, sequenced in a study of cytomegalovirus exposure and HLA in healthy donors. Primers for the PCR totalled 60 Vbeta and 13 Jbeta. Assay: immunoSEQ multiplex PCR; the TCRdb copy retains only in-frame clones and omits some. The sample shows about 110,000 clones, 65% to 80% of them seen only once. Sequenced sample: PBMCs. These receptors were obtained from a human donor in good health.

The chain joins TRBV2 to TRBJ2-2; 7 bases match TRBD2. The CDR3 has 15 amino acids. Trimming cost V 3 bases and J 2 bases; bases outside gene matches: 3. The germline V gene encodes CDR1 SNHLY and CDR2 FYNNEI. The DNA of the CDR3 is TGTGCCAGCAGTGAGGGGACTACAAACACCGGGGAGCTGTTTTTT. It is translated as CASSEGTTNTGELFF.

This clone came up once. The chain has TRBV5-1 and TRBJ1-1, with a possible D match to TRBD1 (5 bases). V was cut by 6 bases and J by 1 base, with 16 bases left in between. The CDR3 length is 15 residues. The germline V gene encodes CDR1 SGHRS and CDR2 YFSETQ. Here the CDR3 DNA reads TGCGCCAGCAACTCCGGGGGAGGGCCGAACACTGAAGCTTTCTTT. Encoded protein: CASNSGGGPNTEAFF.

The V call is TRBV4-1, the J call TRBJ2-7; D perhaps matches TRBD2 (6 bases). Germline V gene lookup returns CDR1 MGHRA and CDR2 YSYEKL. The CDR3 contains 17 residues. The V gene lost 0 bases and the J gene lost 3 bases, with 18 bases spanning the gap. The CDR3 protein is CASSQDLTGSANYEQYF. CDR3 nucleotide sequence: TGCGCCAGCAGCCAAGATCTAACCGGGAGCGCCAACTACGAGCAGTACTTC.

This CDR3 is CASSFSGGTEAFF. The CDR3 DNA is TGCGCCAGCAGCTTTTCCGGGGGGACTGAAGCTTTCTTT. The chain couples TRBV5-1 to TRBJ1-1; D is perhaps TRBD1 (5 bases). CDR1 and CDR2 from the germline V gene are SGHRS and YFSETQ. Trimming cost V 2 bases and J 5 bases, with 10 bases left between them. CDR3 size: 13 residues.

V is TRBV11-2 and J is TRBJ1-1; TRBD1 matches at 8 bases. Losses at the gene ends were 3 bases for V and 5 bases for J; bases not matched to a gene: 8. The CDR3 loop spans 15 amino acids. From germline, CDR1 is SGHAT and CDR2 FQNNGV. Written as DNA, the CDR3 is TGTGCCAGCAGCTTTACCCGGACAGGGTTAACTGAAGCTTTCTTT. Amino acid sequence: CASSFTRTGLTEAFF.

This chain links TRBV14 with TRBJ1-5, with no clear D. The CDR3 length is 12 residues. Germline CDR1 is SGHDN and CDR2 is FVKESK. Trimming cost V 3 bases and J 3 bases, with 3 bases left between them. The CDR3 sequence: CASSHYNQPQHF. The DNA for the CDR3 is TGTGCCAGCAGCCATTACAATCAGCCCCAGCATTTT. Filled out from reference TRBV14 and TRBJ1-5, the complete variable domain reads EAGVTQFPSHSVIEKGQTVTLRCDPISGHDNLYWYRRVMGKEIKFLLHFVKESKQDESGMPNNRFLAERTGGTYSTLKVQPAELEDSGVYFCASSHYNQPQHFGDGTRLSIL.

The V and J genes are TRBV9 and TRBJ2-3, with TRBD2 identical over 11 bases. The length of the CDR3 is 16 residues. V lost 3 bases, J lost 6 bases, and 9 bases stayed unmatched. CDR1 is SGDLS and CDR2 is YYNGEE in the germline V gene. In nucleotides, the CDR3 is TGTGCCAGCAGCGGGCGGACTAGCGGGCATCTGGATACGCAGTATTTT. It specifies CASSGRTSGHLDTQYF. Looking up the rest from reference TRBV9 and TRBJ2-3 gives the full variable domain: DSGVTQTPKHLITATGQRVTLRCSPRSGDLSVYWYQQSLDQGLQFLIQYYNGEERAKGNILERFSAQQFPDLHSELNLSSLELGDSALYFCASSGRTSGHLDTQYFGPGTRLTVL.

The chain recombines TRBV5-4 with TRBJ1-1; TRBD1 might be the D (5 bases). V was pared by 1 base and J by 5 bases, with 12 bases between. Germline V CDR1 and CDR2: SGHNT, YYREEE (reference sequence). CDR3 size: 14 residues. CDR3 amino acids: CASSLSEGRTEAFF. CDR3 coding DNA: TGTGCCAGCAGCTTGAGTGAGGGGAGGACTGAAGCTTTCTTT.

The chain links TRBV4-1 to TRBJ2-5, with D possibly TRBD2 on 6 matching bases. V was trimmed by 4 bases and J by 5 bases, leaving 11 bases between them. This CDR3 contains 13 residues. Germline assignment: CDR1 MGHRA and CDR2 YSYEKL. The CDR3 is CASSPGERETQYF. The CDR3, as DNA: TGCGCCAGCAGCCCGGGAGAGAGGGAGACCCAGTACTTC.

The chain combines TRBV7-9 with TRBJ2-1, with 7 bases identical to TRBD2. J was trimmed by 4 bases and V by 3 bases; bases with no gene match: 15. Germline V CDR1 and CDR2: SEHNR, FQNEAQ (reference sequence). The CDR3 contains 18 residues. The CDR3 bases are TGTGCCAGCAGCTTCTATGCCCTAGGGAGGGCCGGGTACAATGAGCAGTTCTTC. Protein: CASSFYALGRAGYNEQFF.

V usage is TRBV25-1 and J usage is TRBJ2-1, with TRBD2 as a possible D gene (6 bases). With 10 bases removed from V and 14 bases from J, the gap between germline ends came to 21 bases. CDR3 length: 12 residues. Per germline, CDR1 MGHDK and CDR2 SYGVNS. The CDR3 protein is CATHSGGQVEFF. The CDR3 bases are TGTGCCACCCACAGTGGAGGGCAAGTCGAGTTCTTC.

The rearrangement uses TRBV2 and TRBJ1-2; 8 nucleotides match TRBD1. CDR1 and CDR2 (germline): SNHLY, FYNNEI. The CDR3 length is 15 residues. With 5 bases clipped from V and 4 bases from J, the junction kept 9 bases outside the gene matches. The CDR3 DNA follows: TGTGCCAGCAGTCCCCAGGGACAGGCTATCTATGGCTACACCTTC. Encoded protein: CASSPQGQAIYGYTF.

V gene TRBV19 combines with J gene TRBJ1-1; D ambiguous. The V end was cut by 7 bases, the J end by 4 bases, with 13 bases between. Germline loops: CDR1 LNHDA, CDR2 SQIVND (reference sequence). The CDR3 consists of 13 residues. The CDR3 is CASKAPGGTEAFF. CDR3 sequence (DNA): TGTGCCAGTAAGGCCCCGGGTGGCACTGAAGCTTTCTTT.

This clone has more than one count but fewer than ten. The gene calls are TRBV5-6 and TRBJ2-3; TRBD2 is a possible D gene (6 bases). Trimming shortened V by 4 bases and J by 1 base, and 13 bases separated the two germline ends. Looked up from germline, CDR1 is SGHDT and CDR2 is YYEEEE. This CDR3 contains 15 residues. The CDR3 sequence: CASSLGRGRTDTQYF. In DNA form, the CDR3 reads TGTGCCAGCAGCCTGGGGCGGGGACGCACAGATACGCAGTATTTT.

V is TRBV9 and J is TRBJ1-5, with D tentatively TRBD1 (6 bases). The germline V gene has CDR1 SGDLS and CDR2 YYNGEE. V was trimmed by 4 bases and J by 7 bases, leaving 18 bases between them. This CDR3 has 15 residues. The DNA of the CDR3 is TGTGCCAGCAGCCCCGTTCTGGGGGCAGGACAGCCCCAGCATTTT. Its protein product is CASSPVLGAGQPQHF.

CDR3 sequence reads: CASSPLGTGGSHSGNTIYF. DNA for the CDR3: TGTGCCAGCAGCCCCCTAGGGACAGGGGGCTCTCACTCTGGAAACACCATATATTTT. J is TRBJ1-3 and V is TRBV9; 12 bases are a match to TRBD1. The J segment lost 0 bases and the V segment lost 4 bases, leaving 11 bases of the junction unmatched. The CDR3 totals 19 residues. Germline V gene data show CDR1 as SGDLS and CDR2 as YYNGEE.

This chain uses TRBV7-9 with TRBJ2-7, with TRBD2 matching 7 bases. With V trimmed by 5 bases and J by 4 bases, 5 bases remained unmatched. Germline V gene data show CDR1 as SEHNR and CDR2 as FQNEAQ (reference sequence). The CDR3 loop spans 13 amino acids. The CDR3 protein is CASSPRESYEQYF. Here the CDR3 DNA reads TGTGCCAGCAGCCCGCGGGAGAGTTACGAGCAGTACTTC.

The chain carries TRBV28 and TRBJ2-5; 8 bases match TRBD1. CDR1 MDHEN and CDR2 SYDVKM come from the germline V gene. The CDR3 covers 19 residues. Losses at the gene ends were 7 bases for V and 5 bases for J; bases not matched to a gene: 24. CDR3 in amino acids: CASNYYMGAGGRGSETQYF. In DNA, the CDR3 is TGTGCCAGCAATTACTACATGGGGGCAGGGGGCAGGGGGTCGGAGACCCAGTACTTC.

This chain links TRBV19 with TRBJ2-5, with D unresolved. V lost 6 bases to trimming and J lost 0 bases, with 2 bases between them. CDR3 length: 11 amino acids. CDR1 is LNHDA, CDR2 SQIVND, per germline (reference sequence). CDR3 nucleotides: TGTGCCAGTAGCTACCAAGAGACCCAGTACTTC. Translating gives CASSYQETQYF.

V gene TRBV30 combines with J gene TRBJ1-4; D call uncertain. CDR1 is GTSNPN and CDR2 is SVGIG in the germline V gene (reference sequence). The CDR3 is 16 residues long. V was cut by 0 bases and J by 0 bases, with 11 bases left in between. DNA of the CDR3: TGTGCCTGGAGTGTACCAACTCTTACAACTAATGAAAAACTGTTTTTT. Amino acids: CAWSVPTLTTNEKLFF. Combining the CDR3 with reference TRBV30 and TRBJ1-4 gives the whole variable domain SQTIHQWPATLVQPVGSPLSLECTVEGTSNPNLYWYRQAAGRGLQLLFYSVGIGQISSEVPQNLSASRPQDRQFILSSKKLLLSDSGFYLCAWSVPTLTTNEKLFFGSGTQLSVL.

The CDR3 reads CASSRPQTSRGTEAFF. Here the CDR3 DNA reads TGTGCCAGCAGTCGGCCCCAAACTAGTAGAGGCACTGAAGCTTTCTTT. The V and J genes are TRBV28 and TRBJ1-1; D gene ambiguous. Germline loops: CDR1 MDHEN, CDR2 SYDVKM. This CDR3 region has 16 residues. V lost 5 bases and J 4 bases, leaving 20 bases between the germline ends.

This chain links TRBV19 with TRBJ1-1, with D possibly TRBD1 on 5 matching bases. Germline loops: CDR1 LNHDA, CDR2 SQIVND (reference sequence). V lost 0 bases and J lost 0, with 14 bases in between. CDR3 size: 17 residues. CDR3 sequence (DNA): TGTGCCAGTAGTATAGATCTCGGGGGGTGGATGAACACTGAAGCTTTCTTT. Encoded protein: CASSIDLGGWMNTEAFF.

The chain combines TRBV29-1 with TRBJ1-1; D gene uncertain. CDR1 SQVTM and CDR2 ANQGSEA come from the germline V gene. The CDR3 extends over 11 amino acids. Deletions cut 2 bases from V and 3 bases from J, with 4 bases between. The CDR3 nucleotides read TGCAGCGTTGAATTAGACACTGAAGCTTTCTTT. It translates to CSVELDTEAFF.

The rearrangement uses TRBV6-5 and TRBJ2-5; a possible D gene is TRBD2 (6 bases). The CDR3 runs 15 residues. CDR1 MNHEY and CDR2 SVGAGI come from the germline V gene. V lost 6 bases, J lost 5 bases, and 19 bases lay in between. CDR3 in amino acids: CASSSGRGRRETQYF. CDR3 sequence (DNA): TGTGCCAGCAGCTCCGGGAGAGGGCGGAGGGAGACCCAGTACTTC.

The V call is TRBV19, the J call TRBJ1-1; D is unresolved. CDR3 size: 14 residues. The germline V and J ends were trimmed by 5 bases and 1 base, with 11 bases remaining between them. Per the germline V gene, CDR1 is LNHDA and CDR2 is SQIVND (reference sequence). The DNA of the CDR3 is TGTGCCAGTAGTCCCTGGAGGGAGAACACTGAAGCTTTCTTT. Residues: CASSPWRENTEAFF.

A note on this clone: The junction does not match germline at one end; this may be a read error. The chain links TRBV5-1 to TRBJ2-1; the D gene is possibly TRBD2 (6 bases). Germline V CDR1 and CDR2: SGHRS, YFSETQ. The CDR3 consists of 14 residues. The CDR3 sequence: CASSLGDSYNGQFF. In DNA form, the CDR3 reads TGCGCCAGCAGCTTAGGGGACTCCTACAATGGGCAGTTCTTC.